A selection of T cell receptor beta chains follows, all from one sample in a study of T-cell memory formation after mild COVID-19. TCRdb reanalysed the 5' RACE reads using MiXCR and keeps one entry per CDR3 protein. The sample records 140,000 to 150,000 distinct CDR3 sequences, roughly 6.3% being singletons. What was sequenced was PBMCs or a T cell subset sorted from them (not recorded which). These receptors all come from an adult woman who had mild COVID-19 (a few samples of this study predate the infection). Cell type and time point are not known. Both conserved end residues are part of each CDR3. Clone size appears in some rows only: once, few, many, or a class for an expanded clone.

size	V	J	CDR3
few	TRBV7-2	TRBJ1-5	CASSFLGQGNQPQHF
NA	TRBV4-1	TRBJ2-3	CASSQEVLGDTQYF
NA	TRBV30	TRBJ2-5	CAWSAQGRETQYF
few	TRBV11-3	TRBJ2-1	CASSRSGGNNEQFF
many	TRBV7-9	TRBJ2-3	CASSSLSLRSTDTQYF
NA	TRBV5-1	TRBJ2-5	CASKPGGAAFAETQYF
many	TRBV27	TRBJ1-6	CASSLSGGDSPLHF
few	TRBV30	TRBJ1-5	CAWSGAQRGQPQHF
many	TRBV4-3	TRBJ1-2	CASSQSRGRGYTF
few	TRBV20-1	TRBJ1-1	CSASRKGNEAFF
few	TRBV19	TRBJ2-7	CASSGGQANSYEQYF
many	TRBV6-5	TRBJ2-7	CASRVTGGGSYEQYF
many	TRBV5-1	TRBJ2-3	CASSLAGGAGTDTQYF
many	TRBV20-1	TRBJ2-1	CSASGVAGGRSSYNEQFF
NA	TRBV5-1	TRBJ2-7	CASSLLAGAYYEQYF
NA	TRBV6-5	TRBJ2-1	CASKGHNEQFF
many	TRBV5-1	TRBJ2-3	CASSPQPGLGVDTQYF
few	TRBV4-1	TRBJ2-6	CASSQGPALSVANVLTF
many	TRBV4-2	TRBJ2-5	CASSRGTSGFQETQYF
few	TRBV19	TRBJ1-5	CASSILSGQGALQPQHF
many	TRBV7-2	TRBJ2-5	CASSQRTGRVETQYF
many	TRBV12-3/TRBV12-4	TRBJ2-7	CASRNSGANSHEQYF